These T cell receptor beta chains were read from a single sample in a study of OX40 agonist ivuxolimab in advanced cancers. Assay used: immunoSEQ multiplex PCR; TCRdb lists only in-frame clones, some missing. This table holds some 60,000 clones, roughly nine tenths found once. Sequences were derived from CD4+ or CD8+ T cells sorted from blood, sampled in a trial of the OX40 agonist ivuxolimab. The receptors shown here come from an adult with an advanced solid tumor such as melanoma, head and neck, liver or kidney cancer. CDR3s include the opening cysteine and the closing phenylalanine or tryptophan. The order of the fields is D gene, J gene, V gene, clone size, CDR3 protein, CDR3 DNA. The D gene is left open where the match is weak. Clone sizes are given selectively: once, few, many, or a class where the clone is expanded.

d_call: -; j_call: TRBJ1-2; v_call: TRBV29-1; clone_size: -; cdr3_aa: CSVEDRPPNYGYTF; cdr3_nt: TGCAGCGTTGAAGACCGACCACCTAACTATGGCTACACCTTC
d_call: TRBD1; j_call: TRBJ1-2; v_call: TRBV18; clone_size: -; cdr3_aa: CASSPLDRGNLDGYTF; cdr3_nt: TGTGCCAGCTCACCACTGGACAGGGGGAATTTGGATGGCTACACCTTC
d_call: TRBD2; j_call: TRBJ2-1; v_call: TRBV7-2; clone_size: -; cdr3_aa: CASSLVGLAGRKRGEQFF; cdr3_nt: TGTGCCAGCAGCTTAGTGGGACTAGCGGGCCGTAAGAGAGGTGAGCAGTTCTTC
d_call: -; j_call: TRBJ1-2; v_call: TRBV6-5; clone_size: -; cdr3_aa: CASSSSHEETF; cdr3_nt: TGTGCCAGCAGTTCCTCCCACGAGGAAACCTTC
d_call: -; j_call: TRBJ2-7; v_call: TRBV2; clone_size: -; cdr3_aa: CASSGRRELFYEQYF; cdr3_nt: TGTGCCAGCAGTGGAAGAAGGGAATTATTCTACGAGCAGTACTTC
d_call: TRBD1; j_call: TRBJ2-5; v_call: TRBV5-6; clone_size: -; cdr3_aa: CASSQGTVQETQYF; cdr3_nt: TGTGCCAGCAGCCAGGGGACAGTCCAAGAGACCCAGTACTTC
d_call: -; j_call: TRBJ2-3; v_call: TRBV7-9; clone_size: -; cdr3_aa: CASSQSGFSDTQYF; cdr3_nt: TGTGCCAGCAGCCAGTCAGGATTTTCAGATACGCAGTATTTT
d_call: TRBD2; j_call: TRBJ2-2; v_call: TRBV7-9; clone_size: -; cdr3_aa: CASNRLAENTGELFF; cdr3_nt: TGTGCCAGCAACCGACTAGCGGAGAACACCGGGGAGCTGTTTTTT
d_call: -; j_call: TRBJ2-5; v_call: TRBV7-2; clone_size: -; cdr3_aa: CASSLDSLRLYF; cdr3_nt: TGTGCCAGCAGCTTAGACAGTCTTCGCCTGTACTTC
d_call: TRBD1; j_call: TRBJ2-7; v_call: TRBV28; clone_size: once; cdr3_aa: CASSPTTGYPLEQYF; cdr3_nt: TGTGCCAGCAGTCCCACGACAGGGTACCCCCTCGAGCAGTACTTC
d_call: -; j_call: TRBJ2-1; v_call: TRBV5-6; clone_size: -; cdr3_aa: CASSPEVGVEQFF; cdr3_nt: TGTGCCAGCAGCCCGGAGGTTGGTGTAGAGCAGTTCTTC
d_call: TRBD1; j_call: TRBJ2-7; v_call: TRBV2; clone_size: -; cdr3_aa: CASSDGQGGYEQYF; cdr3_nt: TGTGCCAGCAGTGACGGACAGGGGGGCTACGAGCAGTACTTC
d_call: -; j_call: TRBJ1-2; v_call: TRBV15; clone_size: -; cdr3_aa: CATSSGGWYGYTF; cdr3_nt: TGTGCCACCAGCAGCGGGGGCTGGTATGGCTACACCTTC
d_call: -; j_call: TRBJ2-1; v_call: TRBV4-2; clone_size: -; cdr3_aa: CASSQEGVGSSYNEQFF; cdr3_nt: TGTGCCAGCAGCCAAGAAGGGGTGGGCAGCTCCTACAATGAGCAGTTCTTC
d_call: -; j_call: TRBJ1-2; v_call: TRBV6-1; clone_size: -; cdr3_aa: CASSEAETGRSKSYGYTF; cdr3_nt: TGTGCCAGCAGTGAAGCAGAGACAGGCCGATCAAAATCCTATGGCTACACCTTC
d_call: -; j_call: TRBJ1-2; v_call: TRBV7-2; clone_size: -; cdr3_aa: CASSSSPGGGSSGYTF; cdr3_nt: TGTGCCAGCAGCTCTAGCCCGGGGGGCGGAAGCTCTGGCTACACCTTC
d_call: -; j_call: TRBJ2-7; v_call: TRBV7-9; clone_size: once; cdr3_aa: CASSLGLGKDEQYF; cdr3_nt: TGTGCCAGCAGCTTAGGACTAGGGAAGGACGAGCAGTACTTC
d_call: -; j_call: TRBJ2-1; v_call: TRBV6-1; clone_size: -; cdr3_aa: CASSEAIISYNEQFF; cdr3_nt: TGTGCCAGCAGTGAAGCAATCATCTCCTACAATGAGCAGTTCTTC
d_call: -; j_call: TRBJ2-2; v_call: TRBV6-6; clone_size: -; cdr3_aa: CASKAGELFF; cdr3_nt: TGTGCCAGCAAGGCCGGGGAGCTGTTTTTT
d_call: -; j_call: TRBJ2-3; v_call: TRBV13; clone_size: -; cdr3_aa: CASSLGGPTDTQYF; cdr3_nt: TGTGCCAGCAGCTTAGGAGGGCCAACAGATACGCAGTATTTT
d_call: -; j_call: TRBJ2-7; v_call: TRBV9; clone_size: medium-sized; cdr3_aa: CASSFLGSTDEQYF; cdr3_nt: TGTGCCAGCAGTTTCCTAGGGAGCACCGACGAGCAGTACTTC
d_call: TRBD2; j_call: TRBJ2-4; v_call: TRBV7-9; clone_size: -; cdr3_aa: CASSAPRTSGRPAKNIQYF; cdr3_nt: TGTGCCAGCAGCGCCCCGAGAACGAGCGGGAGACCAGCCAAAAACATTCAGTACTTC
d_call: TRBD2; j_call: TRBJ2-2; v_call: TRBV28; clone_size: -; cdr3_aa: CASSLFGGLMNTGELFF; cdr3_nt: TGTGCCAGCAGTCTCTTTGGGGGACTAATGAACACCGGGGAGCTGTTTTTT
d_call: -; j_call: TRBJ2-3; v_call: TRBV5-4; clone_size: -; cdr3_aa: CASSYTLADTQYF; cdr3_nt: TGTGCCAGCAGCTATACATTGGCGGATACGCAGTATTTT
d_call: -; j_call: TRBJ2-7; v_call: TRBV7-9; clone_size: -; cdr3_aa: CASSSSGYEQYF; cdr3_nt: TGTGCCAGCAGTTCGTCCGGCTACGAGCAGTACTTC
d_call: -; j_call: TRBJ1-2; v_call: TRBV4-2; clone_size: -; cdr3_aa: CASSPRDGNYGYTF; cdr3_nt: TGTGCCAGCAGCCCCCGGGACGGTAACTATGGCTACACCTTC
d_call: TRBD1; j_call: TRBJ2-7; v_call: TRBV15; clone_size: -; cdr3_aa: CATSGDRGPYEQYF; cdr3_nt: TGTGCCACCAGCGGGGACAGGGGACCCTACGAGCAGTACTTC
d_call: TRBD1; j_call: TRBJ2-1; v_call: TRBV7-9; clone_size: -; cdr3_aa: CASVGLDRDAYNEQFF; cdr3_nt: TGTGCCAGCGTGGGGCTGGACAGGGACGCCTACAATGAGCAGTTCTTC
d_call: TRBD1; j_call: TRBJ2-1; v_call: TRBV6-1; clone_size: -; cdr3_aa: CASSDTGTGAYNEQFF; cdr3_nt: TGTGCCAGCAGTGATACCGGGACAGGAGCCTACAATGAGCAGTTCTTC
d_call: -; j_call: TRBJ2-2; v_call: TRBV7-2; clone_size: once; cdr3_aa: CASSPSSSGELFF; cdr3_nt: TGTGCCAGCAGCCCTTCTAGTTCCGGGGAGCTGTTTTTT
d_call: -; j_call: TRBJ1-1; v_call: TRBV4-1; clone_size: -; cdr3_aa: CASSQEGRASGAAGTEAFF; cdr3_nt: TGCGCCAGCAGCCAAGAGGGCCGGGCTAGCGGGGCAGCGGGCACTGAAGCTTTCTTT
d_call: -; j_call: TRBJ2-1; v_call: TRBV5-4; clone_size: few; cdr3_aa: CASSDTGTVSSYNEQFF; cdr3_nt: TGTGCCAGCAGCGACACCGGTACAGTTAGCTCCTACAATGAGCAGTTCTTC
d_call: TRBD1; j_call: TRBJ2-7; v_call: TRBV19; clone_size: -; cdr3_aa: CASSSTGDSYEQYF; cdr3_nt: TGTGCCAGTAGTTCGACAGGGGATTCCTACGAGCAGTACTTC